Below, 12 T cell receptor beta chains from the same sample are listed, as sequenced in a study of CD8+CD57+ T cells in acquired aplastic anemia. Genomic DNA, serving as template, underwent TCR beta VDJ and CDR3 profiling. TCRdb called the reads again in MiXCR, with one record for every CDR3 protein. The sample shows roughly 180,000 distinct CDR3 sequences, over 60% of them seen only once. The sample comprised sorted CD4+, CD8+, or CD8+CD57+ T cells (not recorded which) from PBMCs. These receptors were obtained from a human donor with severe aplastic anemia or a healthy control (not recorded which).

The gene calls are TRBV29-1 and TRBJ2-7; D is unresolved. Trimming shortened V by 4 bases and J by 5 bases, and 9 bases separated the two germline ends. The CDR3 sequence is 11 residues long. Germline loops: CDR1 SQVTM, CDR2 ANQGSEA. The CDR3 region has the DNA TGCAGCGTTGTATCCGAGAACGAGCAGTACTTC. Translated: CSVVSENEQYF.

This clonotype was counted ten times or more. This chain joins TRBV5-1 and TRBJ1-1; 7 bases are shared with TRBD1. The CDR3 totals 13 residues. The V and J ends lost 8 bases and 4 bases, in that order; junction bases with no gene match: 8. Germline V CDR1 and CDR2: SGHRS, YFSETQ. The chain's CDR3 is CASRQGLGTEAFF. Written as DNA, the CDR3 is TGCGCCAGTCGACAGGGTTTGGGCACTGAAGCTTTCTTT. The full variable domain, with the rest looked up from reference TRBV5-1 and TRBJ1-1, is KAGVTQTPRYLIKTRGQQVTLSCSPISGHRSVSWYQQTPGQGLQFLFEYFSETQRNKGNFPGRFSGRQFSNSRSEMNVSTLELGDSALYLCASRQGLGTEAFFGQGTRLTVV.

This clonotype was observed once. The chain joins TRBV7-3 to TRBJ2-2; 9 bases fit TRBD2. Per germline, CDR1 SGHTA and CDR2 FQGTGA. Losses at the gene ends were 8 bases for V and 6 bases for J; bases not matched to a gene: 7. There are 14 residues in the CDR3. The CDR3 DNA follows: TGTGCCAGCCTCCGCGGGAGGGCCTCCGGGGAGCTGTTTTTT. Translation gives CASLRGRASGELFF.

This sequence joins TRBV9 and TRBJ2-7; 9 bases line up with TRBD2. Trimming took 4 bases from V and 2 from J; bases not matched to a gene: 10. The CDR3 extends over 16 amino acids. The V gene's germline CDR1 is SGDLS and CDR2 YYNGEE. The CDR3 here is CASSQEVSGGPYEQYF. The CDR3, as DNA: TGTGCCAGCAGCCAAGAAGTTAGCGGGGGCCCCTACGAGCAGTACTTC.

The chain links TRBV7-2 to TRBJ2-7; 14 bases agree with TRBD2. With 5 bases clipped from V and 7 bases from J, the junction kept 22 bases outside the gene matches. The CDR3 length is 20 residues. Germline CDR1 SGHTA, CDR2 FQGNSA. CDR3 region: CASSRAKSGTSGSHLGEQYF. The CDR3 coding sequence is TGTGCCAGCAGCCGCGCAAAATCCGGGACTAGCGGGAGTCATCTTGGGGAGCAGTACTTC.

A few counts support this clonotype. The rearrangement uses TRBV7-3 and TRBJ1-1; D is possibly TRBD1 (5 bases). The CDR3 runs 14 residues. V was pared by 6 bases and J by 11 bases, with 22 bases between. CDR1 is SGHTA and CDR2 is FQGTGA in the germline V gene. The CDR3 protein is CASSSLSGTLDAFF. The CDR3 bases are TGTGCCAGCAGTTCTCTTTCCGGGACCCTAGACGCTTTCTTT.

CDR3 sequence reads: CASRATGWEGEAFF. The CDR3 DNA reads as TGTGCCAGCAGAGCGACAGGGTGGGAAGGTGAAGCTTTCTTT. The chain combines TRBV2 with TRBJ1-1; 7 bases agree with TRBD1. The germline CDR1 and CDR2 sequences are SNHLY and FYNNEI. The length of the CDR3 is 14 residues. With V trimmed by 6 bases and J by 7 bases, 11 bases remained unmatched.

This clonotype was found once. The rearrangement links TRBV11-3 to TRBJ2-5; TRBD1 is a possible D gene (6 bases). The germline gives CDR1 SGHNT, CDR2 YENEEA. Trimming removed 5 bases from V and 7 bases from J, with 11 bases in between. The CDR3 has 12 amino acids. The CDR3 DNA reads TGTGCCAGCAGCCGCTCGACAGGGACCCAGTACTTC. Translation gives CASSRSTGTQYF.

The chain employs TRBV7-2 and TRBJ2-7, with 14 bases aligning to TRBD2. The CDR3 has 17 amino acids. Germline lookup yields CDR1 SGHTA and CDR2 FQGNSA. V was clipped by 6 bases and J by 4 bases; unmatched bases: 11. This CDR3 reads CASSSPRTSGGKYEQYF. In nucleotides, the CDR3 is TGTGCCAGCAGTTCTCCCAGGACTAGCGGGGGGAAGTACGAGCAGTACTTC.

The V gene is TRBV10-3, the J gene TRBJ2-1, with a possible D match to TRBD1 (6 bases). The V and J ends lost 0 bases and 10 bases respectively, with 19 bases between them. CDR1 ENHRY and CDR2 SYGVKD come from the germline V gene. The CDR3 is 16 amino acids. As DNA, the CDR3 is TGTGCCATCAGTGAGTCGAGACAGTGGGACACCGGGGAGCAGTTCTTC. Its translation is CAISESRQWDTGEQFF.

V is TRBV2 and J is TRBJ2-7, with TRBD1 matching 9 bases. The length of the CDR3 is 16 residues. From germline, CDR1 is SNHLY and CDR2 FYNNEI. Unmatched junction bases numbered 18, after V lost 7 bases and J lost 8 bases. In DNA form, the CDR3 reads TGTGCCAGCACCTCTTGGACAGGGGACTCTGCGACGAAGCAGTACTTC. Protein product: CASTSWTGDSATKQYF. Variable domain in full (rest from reference TRBV2 and TRBJ2-7): EPEVTQTPSHQVTQMGQEVILRCVPISNHLYFYWYRQILGQKVEFLVSFYNNEISEKSEIFDDQFSVERPDGSNFTLKIRSTKLEDSAMYFCASTSWTGDSATKQYFGPGTRLTVT.

This clonotype is a singleton in its sample. The chain recombines TRBV9 with TRBJ1-3; TRBD1 is a possible D gene (5 bases). There are 16 residues in the CDR3. V lost 3 bases to trimming and J lost 0 bases, with 13 bases between them. In germline, CDR1 is SGDLS, CDR2 YYNGEE. This chain's CDR3 is CASSAGGTSSGNTIYF. CDR3 nucleotides: TGTGCCAGCAGCGCGGGCGGGACCAGCTCTGGAAACACCATATATTTT.